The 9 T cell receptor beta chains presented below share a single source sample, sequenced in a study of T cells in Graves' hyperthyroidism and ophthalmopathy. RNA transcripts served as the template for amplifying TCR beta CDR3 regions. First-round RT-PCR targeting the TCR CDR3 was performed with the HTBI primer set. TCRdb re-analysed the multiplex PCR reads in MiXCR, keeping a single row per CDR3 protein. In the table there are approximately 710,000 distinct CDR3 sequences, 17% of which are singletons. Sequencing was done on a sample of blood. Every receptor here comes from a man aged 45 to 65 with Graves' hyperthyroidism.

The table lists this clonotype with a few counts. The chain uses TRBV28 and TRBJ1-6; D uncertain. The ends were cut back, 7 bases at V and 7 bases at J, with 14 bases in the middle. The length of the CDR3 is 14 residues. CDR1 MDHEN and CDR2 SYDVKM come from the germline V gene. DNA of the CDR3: TGTGCCAGCACCTCCGGGCCACCGAATTCACCCCTCCACTTT. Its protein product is CASTSGPPNSPLHF.

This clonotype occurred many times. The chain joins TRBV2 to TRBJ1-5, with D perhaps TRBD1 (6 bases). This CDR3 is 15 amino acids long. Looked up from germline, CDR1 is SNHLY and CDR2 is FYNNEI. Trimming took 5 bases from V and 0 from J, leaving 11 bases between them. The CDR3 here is CASSLMTGSNQPQHF. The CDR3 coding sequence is TGTGCCAGCAGTTTAATGACAGGTAGCAATCAGCCCCAGCATTTT. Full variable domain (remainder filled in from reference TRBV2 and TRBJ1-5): EPEVTQTPSHQVTQMGQEVILRCVPISNHLYFYWYRQILGQKVEFLVSFYNNEISEKSEIFDDQFSVERPDGSNFTLKIRSTKLEDSAMYFCASSLMTGSNQPQHFGDGTRLSIL.

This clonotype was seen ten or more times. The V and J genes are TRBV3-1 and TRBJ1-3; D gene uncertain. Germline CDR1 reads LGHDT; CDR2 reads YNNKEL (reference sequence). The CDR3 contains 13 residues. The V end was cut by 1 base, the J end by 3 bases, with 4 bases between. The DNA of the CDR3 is TGTGCCAGCAGCCAAGTGTTTGGAAACACCATATATTTT. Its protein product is CASSQVFGNTIYF.

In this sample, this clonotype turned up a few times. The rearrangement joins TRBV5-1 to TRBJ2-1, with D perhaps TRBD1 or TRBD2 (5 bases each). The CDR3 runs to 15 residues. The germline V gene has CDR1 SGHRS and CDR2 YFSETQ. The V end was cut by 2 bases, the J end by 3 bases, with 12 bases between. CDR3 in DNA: TGCGCCAGCAGCTTTTCCGGGGACCTCTACAATGAGCAGTTCTTC. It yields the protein CASSFSGDLYNEQFF.

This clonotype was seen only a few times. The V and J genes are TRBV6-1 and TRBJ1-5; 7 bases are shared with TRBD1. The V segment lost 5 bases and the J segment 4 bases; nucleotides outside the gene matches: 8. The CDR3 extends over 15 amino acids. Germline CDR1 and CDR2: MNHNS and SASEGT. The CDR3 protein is CASSLNRGGNQPQHF. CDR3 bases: TGTGCCAGCAGTCTCAACAGGGGCGGGAATCAGCCCCAGCATTTT.

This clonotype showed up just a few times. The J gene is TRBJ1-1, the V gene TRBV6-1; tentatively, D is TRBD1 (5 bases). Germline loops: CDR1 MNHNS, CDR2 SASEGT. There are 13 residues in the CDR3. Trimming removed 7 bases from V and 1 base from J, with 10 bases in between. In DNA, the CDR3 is TGTGCCAGCACATCCGGGACGAACACTGAAGCTTTCTTT. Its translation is CASTSGTNTEAFF.

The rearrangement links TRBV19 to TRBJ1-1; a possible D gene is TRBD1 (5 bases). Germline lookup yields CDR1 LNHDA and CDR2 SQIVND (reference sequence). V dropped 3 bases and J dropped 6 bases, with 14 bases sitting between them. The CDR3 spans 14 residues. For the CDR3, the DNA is TGTGCCAGTAGTATGGGGGGAGCGTGGGCTGAAGCTTTCTTT. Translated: CASSMGGAWAEAFF.

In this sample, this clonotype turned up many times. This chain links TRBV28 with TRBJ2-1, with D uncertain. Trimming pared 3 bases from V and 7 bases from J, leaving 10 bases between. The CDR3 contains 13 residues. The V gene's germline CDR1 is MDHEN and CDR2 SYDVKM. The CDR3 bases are TGTGCCAGCAGTTTCGCTGGAAGGAATGAGCAGTTCTTC. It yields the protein CASSFAGRNEQFF.

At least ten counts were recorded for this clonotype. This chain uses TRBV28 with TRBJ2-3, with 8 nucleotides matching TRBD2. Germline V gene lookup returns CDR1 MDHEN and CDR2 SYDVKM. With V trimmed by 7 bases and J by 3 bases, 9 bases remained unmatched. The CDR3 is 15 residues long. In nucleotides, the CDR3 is TGTGCCAGCAAGTCTACGGGAGGGCCGACAGATACGCAGTATTTT. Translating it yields CASKSTGGPTDTQYF.